This T cell receptor beta chain came from a study of blood T cell repertoires in COVID-19. V lost 11 bases and J lost 3, with 17 bases in between. Germline-derived CDR1 and CDR2 are MDHEN and SYDVKM. The CDR3 contains 14 residues. The method was immunoSEQ multiplex PCR; TCRdb's version includes in-frame clones alone and lacks a portion of them. The sample has over 30,000 clones, around 82% seen once. The receptor was isolated from an elderly man with active or convalescent COVID-19. Material: peripheral blood. The chain couples TRBV28 to TRBJ1-5; no reliable D call. The DNA of the CDR3 is TGTGCCTGTTACGGGTCGTCTAACAATCAGCCCCAGCATTTT. Its protein is CACYGSSNNQPQHF.